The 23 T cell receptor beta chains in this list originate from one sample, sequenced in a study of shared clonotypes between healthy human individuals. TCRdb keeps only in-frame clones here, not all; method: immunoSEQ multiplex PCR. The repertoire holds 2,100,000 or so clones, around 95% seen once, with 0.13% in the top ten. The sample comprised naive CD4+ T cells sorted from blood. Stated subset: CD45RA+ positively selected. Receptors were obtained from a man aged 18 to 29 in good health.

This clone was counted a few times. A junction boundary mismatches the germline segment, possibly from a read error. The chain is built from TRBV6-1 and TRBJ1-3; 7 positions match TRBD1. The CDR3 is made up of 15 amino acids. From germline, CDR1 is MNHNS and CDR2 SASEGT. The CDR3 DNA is TGTGCCAGCAGGGAAGGGACAGTCTCTGGAAACACCATATATTTT. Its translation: CASREGTVSGNTIYF.

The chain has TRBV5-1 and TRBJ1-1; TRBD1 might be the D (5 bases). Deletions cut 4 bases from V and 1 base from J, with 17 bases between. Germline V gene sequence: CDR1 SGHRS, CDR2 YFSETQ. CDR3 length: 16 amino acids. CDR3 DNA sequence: TGCGCCAGCAGCCCGAGGGCTTTAGGGACGAACACTGAAGCTTTCTTT. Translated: CASSPRALGTNTEAFF.

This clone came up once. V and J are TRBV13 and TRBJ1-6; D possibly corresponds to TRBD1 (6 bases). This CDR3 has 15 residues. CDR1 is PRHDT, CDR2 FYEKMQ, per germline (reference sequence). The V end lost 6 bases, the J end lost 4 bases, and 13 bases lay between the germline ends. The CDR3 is CASRSRGQYNSPLHF. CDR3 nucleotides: TGTGCCAGCAGAAGCCGGGGGCAATATAATTCACCCCTCCACTTT.

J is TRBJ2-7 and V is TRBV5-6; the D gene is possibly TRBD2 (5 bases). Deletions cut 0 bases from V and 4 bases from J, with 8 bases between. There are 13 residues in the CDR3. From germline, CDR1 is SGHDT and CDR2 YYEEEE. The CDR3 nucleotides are TGTGCCAGCAGCTTGGCCCGAGGGTACGAGCAGTACTTC. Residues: CASSLARGYEQYF.

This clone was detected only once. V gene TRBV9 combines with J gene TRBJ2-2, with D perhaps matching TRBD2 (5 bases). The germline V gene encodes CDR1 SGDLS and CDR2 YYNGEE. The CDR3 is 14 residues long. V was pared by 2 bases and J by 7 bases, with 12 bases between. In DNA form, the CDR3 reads TGTGCCAGCAGCGTGCTTTCAGGAGGCGGGGAGCTGTTTTTT. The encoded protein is CASSVLSGGGELFF.

Here the CDR3 reads CASSAQQLNQPQHF. The DNA of the CDR3 is TGTGCCAGCAGTGCCCAACAGCTCAATCAGCCCCAGCATTTT. V is TRBV6-1 and J is TRBJ1-5; D is ambiguous. This CDR3 is built from 14 residues. Trimming took 4 bases from V and 3 from J, leaving 10 bases between them. The germline V gene has CDR1 MNHNS and CDR2 SASEGT.

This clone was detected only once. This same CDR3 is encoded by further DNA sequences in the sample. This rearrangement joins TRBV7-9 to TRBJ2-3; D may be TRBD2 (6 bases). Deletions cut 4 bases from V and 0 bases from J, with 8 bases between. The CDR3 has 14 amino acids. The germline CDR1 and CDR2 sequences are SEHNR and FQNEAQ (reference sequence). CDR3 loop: CASSSGTSTDTQYF. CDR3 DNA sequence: TGTGCCAGCAGCTCGGGGACTAGCACAGATACGCAGTATTTT.

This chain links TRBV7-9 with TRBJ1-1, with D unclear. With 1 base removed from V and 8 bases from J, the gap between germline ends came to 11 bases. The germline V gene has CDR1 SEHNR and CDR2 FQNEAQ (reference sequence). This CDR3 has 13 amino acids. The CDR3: CASSLELGSEAFF. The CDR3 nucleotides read TGTGCCAGCAGCTTAGAGTTGGGCAGCGAAGCTTTCTTT.

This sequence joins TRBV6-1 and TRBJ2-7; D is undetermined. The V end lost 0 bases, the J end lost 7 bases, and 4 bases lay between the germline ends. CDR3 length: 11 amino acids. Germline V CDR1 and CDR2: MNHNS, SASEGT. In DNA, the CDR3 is TGTGCCAGCAGTGAAGCTGCGGAGCAGTACTTC. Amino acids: CASSEAAEQYF.

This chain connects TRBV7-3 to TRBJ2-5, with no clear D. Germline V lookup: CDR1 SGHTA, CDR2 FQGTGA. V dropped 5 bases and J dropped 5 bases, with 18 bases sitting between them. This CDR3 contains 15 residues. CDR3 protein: CASSPLLGQEETQYF. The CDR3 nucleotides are TGTGCCAGCAGCCCACTTTTAGGGCAGGAGGAGACCCAGTACTTC.

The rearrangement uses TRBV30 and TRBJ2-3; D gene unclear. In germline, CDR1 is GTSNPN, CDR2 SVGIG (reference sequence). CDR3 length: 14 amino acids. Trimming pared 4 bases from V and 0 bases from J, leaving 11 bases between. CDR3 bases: TGTGCCTGGACCCAGTTCCCTAGCACAGATACGCAGTATTTT. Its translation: CAWTQFPSTDTQYF.

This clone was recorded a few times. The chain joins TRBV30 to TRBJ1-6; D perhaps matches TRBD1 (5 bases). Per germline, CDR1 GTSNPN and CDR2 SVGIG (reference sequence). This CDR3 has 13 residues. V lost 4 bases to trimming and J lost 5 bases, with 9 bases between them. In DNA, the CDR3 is TGTGCCTGGACAAGACAGAATAATTCACCCCTCCACTTT. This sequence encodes CAWTRQNNSPLHF. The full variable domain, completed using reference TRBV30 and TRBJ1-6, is SQTIHQWPATLVQPVGSPLSLECTVEGTSNPNLYWYRQAAGRGLQLLFYSVGIGQISSEVPQNLSASRPQDRQFILSSKKLLLSDSGFYLCAWTRQNNSPLHFGNGTRLTVT.

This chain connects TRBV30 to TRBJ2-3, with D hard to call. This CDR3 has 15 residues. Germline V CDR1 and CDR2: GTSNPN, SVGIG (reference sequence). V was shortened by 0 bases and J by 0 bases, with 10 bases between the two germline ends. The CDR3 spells CAWSVIRKSTDTQYF. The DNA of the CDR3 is TGTGCCTGGAGTGTAATACGGAAGAGCACAGATACGCAGTATTTT. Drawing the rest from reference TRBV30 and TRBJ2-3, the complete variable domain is SQTIHQWPATLVQPVGSPLSLECTVEGTSNPNLYWYRQAAGRGLQLLFYSVGIGQISSEVPQNLSASRPQDRQFILSSKKLLLSDSGFYLCAWSVIRKSTDTQYFGPGTRLTVL.

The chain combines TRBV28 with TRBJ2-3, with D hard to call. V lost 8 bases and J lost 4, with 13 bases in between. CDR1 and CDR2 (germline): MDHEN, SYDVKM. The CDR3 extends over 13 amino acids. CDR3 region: CASVGDRADTQYF. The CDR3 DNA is TGTGCCAGCGTTGGGGATCGCGCAGATACGCAGTATTTT.

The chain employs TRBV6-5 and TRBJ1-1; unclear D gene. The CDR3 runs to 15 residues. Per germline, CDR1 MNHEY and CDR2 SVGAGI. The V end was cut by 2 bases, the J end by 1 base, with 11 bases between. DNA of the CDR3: TGTGCCAGCAGTTACAATCGGCAGGCGAACACTGAAGCTTTCTTT. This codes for CASSYNRQANTEAFF.

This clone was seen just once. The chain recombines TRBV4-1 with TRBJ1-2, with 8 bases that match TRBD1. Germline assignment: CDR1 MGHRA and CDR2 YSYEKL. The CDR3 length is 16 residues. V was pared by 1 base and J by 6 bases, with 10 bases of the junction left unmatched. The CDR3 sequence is CASSQVAGGPKNGYTF. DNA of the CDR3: TGCGCCAGCAGCCAAGTTGCAGGGGGCCCGAAGAATGGCTACACCTTC.

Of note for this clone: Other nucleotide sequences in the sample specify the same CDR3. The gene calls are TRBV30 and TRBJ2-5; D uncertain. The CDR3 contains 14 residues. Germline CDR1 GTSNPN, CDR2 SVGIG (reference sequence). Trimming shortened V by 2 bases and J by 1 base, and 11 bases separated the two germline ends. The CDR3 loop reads CAWSLGLGQETQYF. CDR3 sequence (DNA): TGTGCCTGGAGTCTGGGCCTAGGCCAAGAGACCCAGTACTTC.

The CDR3 spells CASSPGTGRTDTQYF. The CDR3, as DNA: TGTGCCAGCAGTCCCGGGACAGGCCGCACAGATACGCAGTATTTT. The chain is built from TRBV2 and TRBJ2-3; 8 positions match TRBD1. The trim removed 5 bases at V and 1 base at J, leaving 5 bases unmatched. This CDR3 spans 15 amino acids. Germline CDR1 is SNHLY and CDR2 is FYNNEI.

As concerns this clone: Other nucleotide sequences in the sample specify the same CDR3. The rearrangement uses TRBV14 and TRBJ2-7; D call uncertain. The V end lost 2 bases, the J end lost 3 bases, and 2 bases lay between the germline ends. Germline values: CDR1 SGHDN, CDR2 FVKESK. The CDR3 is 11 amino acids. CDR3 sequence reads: CASSQSYEQYF. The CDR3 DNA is TGTGCCAGCAGCCAAAGCTACGAGCAGTACTTC.

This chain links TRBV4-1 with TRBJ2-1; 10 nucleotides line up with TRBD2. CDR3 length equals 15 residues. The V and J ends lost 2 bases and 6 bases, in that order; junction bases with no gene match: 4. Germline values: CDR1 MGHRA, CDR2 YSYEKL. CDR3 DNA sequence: TGCGCCAGCAGCCAAAGCGGGAGGGCCGCCAATGAGCAGTTCTTC. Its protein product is CASSQSGRAANEQFF.

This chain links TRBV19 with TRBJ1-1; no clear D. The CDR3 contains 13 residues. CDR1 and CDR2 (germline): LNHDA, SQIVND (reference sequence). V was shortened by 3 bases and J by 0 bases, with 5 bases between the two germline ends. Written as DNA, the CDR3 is TGTGCCAGTAGTATCTTTCTGAACACTGAAGCTTTCTTT. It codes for CASSIFLNTEAFF. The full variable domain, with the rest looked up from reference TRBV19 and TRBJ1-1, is DGGITQSPKYLFRKEGQNVTLSCEQNLNHDAMYWYRQDPGQGLRLIYYSQIVNDFQKGDIAEGYSVSREKKESFPLTVTSAQKNPTAFYLCASSIFLNTEAFFGQGTRLTVV.

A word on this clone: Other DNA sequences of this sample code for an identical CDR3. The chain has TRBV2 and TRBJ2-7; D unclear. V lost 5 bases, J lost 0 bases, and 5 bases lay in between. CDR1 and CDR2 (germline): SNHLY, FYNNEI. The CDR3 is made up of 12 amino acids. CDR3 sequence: CASSLSSYEQYF. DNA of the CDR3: TGTGCCAGCAGTTTGAGCTCCTACGAGCAGTACTTC.

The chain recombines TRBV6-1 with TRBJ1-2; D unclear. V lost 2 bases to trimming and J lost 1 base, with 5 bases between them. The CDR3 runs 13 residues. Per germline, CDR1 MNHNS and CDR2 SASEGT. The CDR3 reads CASSEKHNYGYTF. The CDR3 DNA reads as TGTGCCAGCAGTGAAAAGCATAACTATGGCTACACCTTC.